Shown below are 10 T cell receptor beta chains from a single sample sequenced in a study of control samples from healthy donors and cancer patients. The protocol was immunoSEQ multiplex PCR, while the TCRdb copy is restricted to in-frame clones and leaves out a portion. The sample has 140,000 or so clones; 91% are singletons. Sequenced: blood. These receptors were taken from a man in his thirties or forties in good health.

This chain connects TRBV28 to TRBJ2-3; TRBD2 agrees at 8 bases. J lost 5 bases, V lost 3 bases, and 10 bases had no gene match. The CDR3 totals 16 residues. Germline V gene lookup returns CDR1 MDHEN and CDR2 SYDVKM. The CDR3 DNA is TGTGCCAGCAGTTTTAGGCCGGGGGGGCCCTTAGATACGCAGTATTTT. Protein sequence: CASSFRPGGPLDTQYF. Combining the CDR3 with reference TRBV28 and TRBJ2-3 gives the whole variable domain DVKVTQSSRYLVKRTGEKVFLECVQDMDHENMFWYRQDPGLGLRLIYFSYDVKMKEKGDIPEGYSVSREKKERFSLILESASTNQTSMYLCASSFRPGGPLDTQYFGPGTRLTVL.

The chain is built from TRBV2 and TRBJ2-1; D is uncertain. CDR1 is SNHLY, CDR2 FYNNEI, per germline. Trimming pared 5 bases from V and 8 bases from J, leaving 10 bases between. The CDR3 runs to 12 residues. The CDR3 loop reads CASSYSVYEQFF. The CDR3 nucleotides are TGTGCCAGCAGTTATAGTGTCTATGAGCAGTTCTTC.

The chain carries TRBV19 and TRBJ1-2; maybe TRBD1 (5 bases). The V end was cut by 6 bases, the J end by 2 bases, with 16 bases between. The germline V gene encodes CDR1 LNHDA and CDR2 SQIVND (reference sequence). The CDR3 extends over 15 amino acids. CDR3 DNA sequence: TGTGCCAGTAGCATCCGGGACGGCGAAAACTATGGCTACACCTTC. Its protein is CASSIRDGENYGYTF.

V and J are TRBV27 and TRBJ2-1, with 7 bases matching TRBD2. The V gene end was trimmed by 6 bases and the J gene end by 6 bases; junction bases not matched to a gene: 11. There are 15 residues in the CDR3. Per germline, CDR1 MNHEY and CDR2 SMNVEV (reference sequence). The CDR3 DNA follows: TGTGCCAGCAGCCGGCCGGCGGGAGAACTCAATGAGCAGTTCTTC. This encodes CASSRPAGELNEQFF.

CDR3 nucleotides: TGCGCCAGCAGCCTGGGACTAGCGGGGGGTTTTGATACGCAGTATTTT. Protein product: CASSLGLAGGFDTQYF. This rearrangement joins TRBV5-1 to TRBJ2-3; 15 nucleotides agree with TRBD2. The V gene's germline CDR1 is SGHRS and CDR2 YFSETQ. V dropped 4 bases and J dropped 6; count of bases not matched to a gene: 6. This CDR3 spans 16 amino acids.

The gene calls are TRBV30 and TRBJ1-1; D call uncertain. The CDR3 is 12 amino acids. V lost 3 bases and J 2 bases, leaving 7 bases between the germline ends. Germline CDR1 GTSNPN, CDR2 SVGIG (reference sequence). The CDR3 DNA is TGTGCCTGGAGCCTAAGCAACACTGAAGCTTTCTTT. This translates into CAWSLSNTEAFF.

The V gene is TRBV10-3, the J gene TRBJ1-2, with D possibly matching TRBD1 (5 bases). Per germline, CDR1 ENHRY and CDR2 SYGVKD. This CDR3 is built from 15 residues. V lost 2 bases and J lost 4, with 14 bases in between. In nucleotides, the CDR3 is TGTGCCATCAGTGAGGCGACAGTACCTAGCTATGGCTACACCTTC. Encoded protein: CAISEATVPSYGYTF.

The V call is TRBV6-1, the J call TRBJ2-3; no reliable D call. This CDR3 contains 15 residues. Trimming pared 1 base from V and 4 bases from J, leaving 12 bases between. Per the germline V gene, CDR1 is MNHNS and CDR2 is SASEGT. This CDR3 is CASSEVANGADTQYF. CDR3 DNA sequence: TGTGCCAGCAGTGAAGTTGCGAACGGTGCAGATACGCAGTATTTT.

This clone appeared a few times. This chain's CDR3 is CASRGTDYGYTF. CDR3 sequence (DNA): TGTGCCAGTAGGGGGACGGACTATGGCTACACCTTC. The rearrangement uses TRBV19 and TRBJ1-2; D possibly corresponds to TRBD1 (5 bases). The CDR3 is made up of 12 amino acids. Germline V gene sequence: CDR1 LNHDA, CDR2 SQIVND (reference sequence). V lost 6 bases and J lost 3, with 8 bases in between.

This CDR3 reads CASRSQGNQPQHF. DNA for the CDR3: TGTGCCAGCAGATCACAGGGCAATCAGCCCCAGCATTTT. The chain joins TRBV19 to TRBJ1-5, with D possibly matching TRBD1 (5 bases). Trimming left V 9 bases short and J 2 bases short, with 11 bases between. CDR3 size: 13 residues. The germline gives CDR1 LNHDA, CDR2 SQIVND (reference sequence).